These T cell receptor beta chains were read from a single sample in a study of identical twins. One entry per CDR3 protein, called by TCRdb with MiXCR from the 5' RACE reads. The sample records about 530,000 distinct CDR3 sequences, roughly 15% being singletons. These data also featured in a second study, about yellow fever vaccine responses in identical twins.

The specimen was CD4+ T cells sorted from blood. Receptors originate from a woman aged 18 to 35 in good health. CDR3s include the opening cysteine and the closing phenylalanine or tryptophan. Each record gives: D gene, J gene, clone size, V gene, CDR3 DNA, CDR3 protein. The D gene is left open where the match is weak. Some rows mark clone size as missing; the rest say once, few, many or name a class of expanded clone.

d_call: -; j_call: TRBJ2-5; clone_size: few; v_call: TRBV14; cdr3_nt: TGTGCCAGCAGCCAAGAGATTTCTCAAGAGACCCAGTACTTC; cdr3_aa: CASSQEISQETQYF
d_call: TRBD2; j_call: TRBJ2-7; clone_size: -; v_call: TRBV5-1; cdr3_nt: TGCGCCAGCAGCTTTTCTAGCGGCGTGTACGAGCAGTACTTC; cdr3_aa: CASSFSSGVYEQYF
d_call: TRBD2; j_call: TRBJ2-1; clone_size: -; v_call: TRBV6-1; cdr3_nt: TGTGCCAGCCTACCACTAGCGGCCTATTACAATGAGCAGTTCTTC; cdr3_aa: CASLPLAAYYNEQFF
d_call: -; j_call: TRBJ1-5; clone_size: -; v_call: TRBV5-1; cdr3_nt: TGCGCCAGCAGCTCCCGGGAGAAAAATCAGCCCCAGCATTTT; cdr3_aa: CASSSREKNQPQHF
d_call: TRBD2; j_call: TRBJ2-1; clone_size: few; v_call: TRBV15; cdr3_nt: TGTGCCACCAGTCCAGAGGCACTAGCGGGAGTCTACAATGAGCAGTTCTTC; cdr3_aa: CATSPEALAGVYNEQFF
d_call: -; j_call: TRBJ2-1; clone_size: -; v_call: TRBV20-1; cdr3_nt: TGCAGTGCTGGGGACTTTCCTCAGTTCTTC; cdr3_aa: CSAGDFPQFF
d_call: -; j_call: TRBJ1-1; clone_size: -; v_call: TRBV7-9; cdr3_nt: TGTGCCAGCAGCTTAGGAGGGCAGATCGGCACTGAAGCTTTCTTT; cdr3_aa: CASSLGGQIGTEAFF
d_call: TRBD1; j_call: TRBJ2-3; clone_size: -; v_call: TRBV29-1; cdr3_nt: TGCAGCGTTGAAAAGGGGGCTGTAGATACGCAGTATTTT; cdr3_aa: CSVEKGAVDTQYF
d_call: -; j_call: TRBJ2-7; clone_size: few; v_call: TRBV6-5; cdr3_nt: TGTGCCAGCAGTTACTCGCGGTTGTCCTACGAGCAGTACTTC; cdr3_aa: CASSYSRLSYEQYF
d_call: TRBD2; j_call: TRBJ2-2; clone_size: few; v_call: TRBV3-1; cdr3_nt: TGTGCCAGCAGCCAATCCAAGCGGGGGGCCACCGGGGAGCTGTTTTTT; cdr3_aa: CASSQSKRGATGELFF
d_call: -; j_call: TRBJ2-1; clone_size: few; v_call: TRBV5-1; cdr3_nt: TGCGCCAGCAGCCCTGGAGGGGGTGGGTATGAGCAGTTCTTC; cdr3_aa: CASSPGGGGYEQFF
d_call: TRBD2; j_call: TRBJ2-2; clone_size: few; v_call: TRBV27; cdr3_nt: TGTGCCACCCGACGGAGCGGGGGTTCCGGGGAGCTGTTTTTT; cdr3_aa: CATRRSGGSGELFF
d_call: -; j_call: TRBJ1-5; clone_size: -; v_call: TRBV19; cdr3_nt: TGTGCCAGTAGTATTGGGGCAGTTTTGACTCAGCCCCAGCATTTT; cdr3_aa: CASSIGAVLTQPQHF
d_call: -; j_call: TRBJ2-2; clone_size: -; v_call: TRBV21-1; cdr3_nt: TGTGCCAGCAGCAAAGTAGTCAGCCCCAACCTCACCGGGGAGCTGTTTTTT; cdr3_aa: CASSKVVSPNLTGELFF
d_call: -; j_call: TRBJ1-1; clone_size: few; v_call: TRBV27; cdr3_nt: TGTGCCAGCAGCCGACCTACAGGAGAGGGGTTTTTCTTT; cdr3_aa: CASSRPTGEGFFF
d_call: TRBD1; j_call: TRBJ2-2; clone_size: -; v_call: TRBV12-3/TRBV12-4; cdr3_nt: TGTGCCAGCAGTTTCAGGGGGCCTTGGTCGGCCGCGAACACCGGGGAGCTGTTTTTT; cdr3_aa: CASSFRGPWSAANTGELFF
d_call: -; j_call: TRBJ1-1; clone_size: few; v_call: TRBV6-1; cdr3_nt: TGTGCCAGCAGGCTACAAGTGAACACTGAAGCTTTCTTT; cdr3_aa: CASRLQVNTEAFF
d_call: TRBD2; j_call: TRBJ2-3; clone_size: -; v_call: TRBV7-3; cdr3_nt: TGTGCCAGCAGCCCGGGGACTAGCGGGAGAATAGATACGCAGTATTTT; cdr3_aa: CASSPGTSGRIDTQYF
d_call: -; j_call: TRBJ2-2; clone_size: -; v_call: TRBV24-1; cdr3_nt: TGTGCCACCAGTGATCGACAGGCCGGGGAGCTGTTTTTT; cdr3_aa: CATSDRQAGELFF
d_call: -; j_call: TRBJ2-3; clone_size: many; v_call: TRBV5-1; cdr3_nt: TGCGCCAGCAGCCGGGGGCCGGGAGATACGCAGTATTTT; cdr3_aa: CASSRGPGDTQYF
d_call: TRBD2; j_call: TRBJ2-1; clone_size: -; v_call: TRBV20-1; cdr3_nt: TGCAGTGCCAGAGATCCACATCGATCCCAAACTAGCGGGGGGGCTGGGCAGTTCTTC; cdr3_aa: CSARDPHRSQTSGGAGQFF
d_call: -; j_call: TRBJ1-2; clone_size: -; v_call: TRBV18; cdr3_nt: TGTGCCAGCTCATCAGGACTTCAGTATGGCTACACCTTC; cdr3_aa: CASSSGLQYGYTF
d_call: TRBD1; j_call: TRBJ1-1; clone_size: few; v_call: TRBV29-1; cdr3_nt: TGCGCCGGGACAGGGGTGGCTGAAGCTTTCTTT; cdr3_aa: CAGTGVAEAFF
d_call: TRBD2; j_call: TRBJ2-2; clone_size: -; v_call: TRBV7-9; cdr3_nt: TGTGCCAGCAGCTTCGGACGGGAGGGGAACACCGGGGAGCTGTTTTTT; cdr3_aa: CASSFGREGNTGELFF
d_call: -; j_call: TRBJ1-1; clone_size: -; v_call: TRBV6-1; cdr3_nt: TGTGCCAGCACCCGGGATTTTTTGAACACTGAAGCTTTCTTT; cdr3_aa: CASTRDFLNTEAFF
d_call: TRBD1; j_call: TRBJ2-5; clone_size: many; v_call: TRBV29-1; cdr3_nt: TGCAGCGTTCTCTATGTGGGACAGGGGTGGGAGACCCAGTACTTC; cdr3_aa: CSVLYVGQGWETQYF
d_call: -; j_call: TRBJ2-1; clone_size: -; v_call: TRBV5-1; cdr3_nt: TGCGCCAGCAGCTTGAACCGGGAGAGCTACAATGAGCAGTTCTTC; cdr3_aa: CASSLNRESYNEQFF
d_call: -; j_call: TRBJ2-1; clone_size: few; v_call: TRBV3-1; cdr3_nt: TGTGCCAGCAGCCAAGACTGGGGGGTCTCCTACAATGAGCAGTTCTTC; cdr3_aa: CASSQDWGVSYNEQFF
d_call: -; j_call: TRBJ2-2; clone_size: few; v_call: TRBV29-1; cdr3_nt: TGCAGCGGGCAGCGACAGCTAACCGGGGAGCTGTTTTTT; cdr3_aa: CSGQRQLTGELFF
d_call: -; j_call: TRBJ2-4; clone_size: many; v_call: TRBV2; cdr3_nt: TGTGCCAGCAGTGAACTGTCGGGCCTCCTTAAAAACATTCAGTACTTC; cdr3_aa: CASSELSGLLKNIQYF
d_call: -; j_call: TRBJ1-5; clone_size: few; v_call: TRBV24-1; cdr3_nt: TGTGCCACCAGTGACTACGTGGGTCAGCCCCAGCATTTT; cdr3_aa: CATSDYVGQPQHF
d_call: -; j_call: TRBJ2-1; clone_size: -; v_call: TRBV3-1; cdr3_nt: TGTGCCAGCAGCCGGGTCCCCAACGAAAATGAGCAGTTCTTC; cdr3_aa: CASSRVPNENEQFF
d_call: TRBD1; j_call: TRBJ1-4; clone_size: -; v_call: TRBV6-5; cdr3_nt: TGTGCCAGCAGTTACTCGGACAGGGGTAATGAAAAACTGTTTTTT; cdr3_aa: CASSYSDRGNEKLFF
d_call: TRBD1; j_call: TRBJ2-4; clone_size: few; v_call: TRBV7-2; cdr3_nt: TGTGCCAGCAGCTTAGCCATGGACAGGCCCTATTCCAAAAACATTCAGTACTTC; cdr3_aa: CASSLAMDRPYSKNIQYF
d_call: -; j_call: TRBJ2-5; clone_size: -; v_call: TRBV3-1; cdr3_nt: TGTGCCAGCAGCCATTCAAAAGAGACCCAGTACTTC; cdr3_aa: CASSHSKETQYF
d_call: -; j_call: TRBJ1-3; clone_size: -; v_call: TRBV5-1; cdr3_nt: TGCGCCACCTTGAAGACCAACTCTGGAAACACCATATATTTT; cdr3_aa: CATLKTNSGNTIYF
d_call: -; j_call: TRBJ2-4; clone_size: few; v_call: TRBV20-1; cdr3_nt: TGCAGTGCCAGGGGTACGGACATTCAGTACTTC; cdr3_aa: CSARGTDIQYF
d_call: -; j_call: TRBJ2-3; clone_size: few; v_call: TRBV4-1; cdr3_nt: TGCGCCAGCAGCCAAGTGGGGGTACGAACAGATACGCAGTATTTT; cdr3_aa: CASSQVGVRTDTQYF
d_call: TRBD1; j_call: TRBJ2-5; clone_size: -; v_call: TRBV12-3/TRBV12-4; cdr3_nt: TGTGCCAGCAGCGTTGGGACAGGGGACCAAGAGACCCAGTACTTC; cdr3_aa: CASSVGTGDQETQYF
d_call: -; j_call: TRBJ2-3; clone_size: -; v_call: TRBV7-9; cdr3_nt: TGTGCCAGCAGCCATAGCGGAGTGCGCACAGATACGCAGTATTTT; cdr3_aa: CASSHSGVRTDTQYF
d_call: -; j_call: TRBJ1-1; clone_size: few; v_call: TRBV6-2/TRBV6-3; cdr3_nt: TGTGCCAGCAGTTCCAGGGTAAGTGGCACTGAAGCTTTCTTT; cdr3_aa: CASSSRVSGTEAFF